This T cell receptor beta chain was documented in a study of OX40 agonist ivuxolimab in advanced cancers. About the study as a whole: Ivuxolimab, which targeted the costimulatory receptor OX40 (CD134), was an agonistic, fully human IgG2 monoclonal antibody. Prior anti-PD-1, anti-PD-L1 or anti-CTLA-4 therapy was permitted, and checkpoint inhibitors had been received by around 39% of dose-escalation patients. Peripheral TCRbeta sequencing aimed to test whether ivuxolimab altered TCR sequence diversity and caused clonal T-cell expansion. In the dose-escalation cohort, 82.7% of patients were male, and the mean age was approximately 64 years, with a range of about 23 to 80. Of the roughly 52 dose-escalation patients, hepatocellular carcinoma was present in roughly 19, melanoma in some 15, renal cell carcinoma in 9 and head and neck cancer in 9. Intravenous ivuxolimab was administered to patients every 2 weeks at six dose levels: 0.01, 0.1, 0.3, 1.5, 3 and 10 mg/kg. The monotherapy dose-escalation portion (N ≈ 55 patients) of the phase I ivuxolimab trial is reported in the paper. Three dose-escalation patients achieved partial responses, one with hepatocellular carcinoma and two with cutaneous melanoma. Points the paper makes about the study in general: In the 0.1-3.0 mg/kg groups, partial responders were among the patients with the lowest normalized peripheral clonal expansion, particularly in CD8+ T cells. The antigen specificity of the clonally expanded peripheral T cells was not determined. On average, CD8+ T cells showed more expanded clones than CD4+ T cells after ivuxolimab. Low levels of normalized T-cell clonal expansion were also seen in some patients who did not respond. At doses of 0.1 to 3.0 mg/kg, clonal expansion of both CD4+ and CD8+ T cells in blood was seen between baseline and week 6.

Genomic DNA was isolated from the sorted cells so that the TCRbeta CDR3 region could be sequenced. The immunoSEQ Assay was used to sequence the TCRbeta CDR3 regions. As stored in TCRdb, this immuneACCESS dataset retains in-frame rearrangements with V and J assigned. A fraction of the clones does not appear; measured against another copy, unresolved V genes explain less than half of the discrepancy, and the remainder lacks a known reason. The sample contains 75,000 to 100,000 clones, 70% to 90% of them found a single time. The ten largest make up approximately 2% of the sample. The trial excluded patients who had a history of autoimmune disease or who were on systemic immunosuppression. Peripheral blood for TCR sequencing was collected from all dose cohorts at baseline, on cycle 4 day 1, and on cycle 7 day 1. Samples came from an open-label, multicenter, first-in-human phase I dose-escalation trial of ivuxolimab. The trial enrolled adults with locally advanced or metastatic head and neck squamous cell, hepatocellular, melanoma or renal cell carcinoma. Before TCR sequencing, CD4+ T cells and CD8+ T cells were sorted from peripheral blood as separate populations.

A single count supports this clone. Its antigen is currently not known. No base qualities exist here, and no much larger clone lies one base off it. The receptor comes from an adult with an advanced solid tumor such as melanoma, head and neck, liver or kidney cancer. The specimen comprised CD4+ or CD8+ T cells sorted from blood, sampled in a trial of the OX40 agonist ivuxolimab.

The CDR3 protein: CASSFVGSTDTQYF. In nucleotides, the sequence is TGTGCCAGCAGCTTCGTGGGGAGCACAGATACGCAGTATTTT. The rearrangement combines TRBV11-2 with TRBJ2-3; there is no confident call for the D gene. Including cysteine and phenylalanine, the CDR3 has 14 amino acids. The read is trimmed to its CDR3 DNA, 42 bases read in frame from base 1. Deletion took 3 bases off V and 0 bases off J, with a span of 7 bases between the germline ends. Looking up the germline V gene yields CDR1 SGHAT and CDR2 FQNNGV.